The rows below give T cell receptor beta chains drawn from one sample of a study of cytomegalovirus exposure and HLA in healthy donors. TCRdb's copy holds only in-frame clones and misses some; the assay was immunoSEQ multiplex PCR. The table has around 78,000 clones, roughly 64% seen once. Sequenced input: PBMCs. The origin of the receptors is a man younger than 45 in good health and CMV-seropositive. Each CDR3 is given with its conserved first and last residue. The D gene is left open where the match is weak. Clone size appears in some rows only: once, few, many, or a class for an expanded clone.

d_call	clone_size	v_call	j_call	cdr3_aa	cdr3_nt
-	-	TRBV5-1	TRBJ2-3	CASISYTDTQYF	TGCGCCAGCATTAGCTACACAGATACGCAGTATTTT
TRBD1	few	TRBV9	TRBJ1-1	CASSERGQGFTEAFF	TGTGCCAGCAGCGAAAGGGGACAGGGATTCACTGAAGCTTTCTTT
-	-	TRBV5-4	TRBJ2-5	CASSLSANKETQYF	TGTGCCAGCAGCTTGTCCGCTAATAAAGAGACCCAGTACTTC
TRBD2	few	TRBV28	TRBJ2-3	CASSFGIAGDRSDTQYF	TGTGCCAGCAGTTTCGGGATAGCGGGAGACAGGTCAGATACGCAGTATTTT
TRBD2	-	TRBV7-2	TRBJ2-2	CASSQAGVITGELFF	TGTGCCAGCAGTCAAGCGGGAGTTATCACCGGGGAGCTGTTTTTT
-	-	TRBV30	TRBJ1-1	CAWSDYTEAFF	TGTGCCTGGAGCGACTACACTGAAGCTTTCTTT
-	-	TRBV28	TRBJ2-7	CTSTVEGGTTSEYEQYF	TGTACCAGCACCGTTGAAGGAGGAACCACTTCCGAATACGAGCAGTACTTC
TRBD1	-	TRBV11-2	TRBJ2-1	CASSPGTGGLEQFF	TGTGCCAGCAGCCCAGGGACAGGGGGCCTTGAGCAGTTCTTC
TRBD1	-	TRBV7-9	TRBJ1-4	CASSLVGGPSTNEKLFF	TGTGCCAGCAGCTTAGTAGGGGGCCCCTCAACTAATGAAAAACTGTTTTTT
-	few	TRBV10-2	TRBJ2-3	CASSETSTDTQYF	TGCGCCAGCAGTGAGACTAGCACAGATACGCAGTATTTT
TRBD2	-	TRBV4-3	TRBJ2-2	CASSQGLATTGELFF	TGCGCCAGCAGCCAAGGACTAGCGACCACCGGGGAGCTGTTTTTT
TRBD1	-	TRBV4-3	TRBJ2-6	CASSQEEGGGSGANVLTF	TGCGCCAGCAGCCAAGAAGAAGGGGGCGGGTCTGGGGCCAACGTCCTGACTTTC
TRBD1	-	TRBV6-6	TRBJ1-2	CASTPTGNYGYTF	TGTGCCAGCACCCCGACAGGGAACTATGGCTACACCTTC
-	-	TRBV28	TRBJ1-4	CASSPEAREKLFF	TGTGCCAGCAGTCCGGAGGCGCGGGAAAAACTGTTTTTT
TRBD2	-	TRBV5-4	TRBJ2-3	CASSRGLAGPAGDTQYF	TGTGCCAGCAGCCGGGGACTAGCGGGTCCCGCCGGAGATACGCAGTATTTT
TRBD1	few	TRBV29-1	TRBJ1-2	CSVLNRDRGIYTF	TGCAGCGTCCTCAACCGGGACAGGGGTATCTACACCTTC
-	few	TRBV6-6	TRBJ2-3	CASSYLATSTDTQYF	TGTGCCAGCAGCTATCTAGCGACTAGCACAGATACGCAGTATTTT
TRBD1	-	TRBV6-5	TRBJ2-7	CASSSRGLIPTKQYF	TGTGCCAGCAGTTCAAGGGGGCTGATACCTACGAAGCAGTACTTC
TRBD2	-	TRBV2	TRBJ2-1	CASSGTSGRKYNEQFF	TGTGCCAGCAGTGGGACTAGCGGGAGAAAGTACAATGAGCAGTTCTTC
TRBD1	-	TRBV7-9	TRBJ2-2	CASSLAGTGDTGELFF	TGTGCCAGCAGCTTAGCCGGGACAGGAGACACCGGGGAGCTGTTTTTT
TRBD2	few	TRBV5-1	TRBJ2-1	CASSLPSGSTGEQFF	TGCGCCAGCAGCTTGCCTAGCGGGAGTACGGGAGAGCAGTTCTTC
-	-	TRBV20-1	TRBJ1-1	CSARDYTEAFF	TGCAGTGCTAGAGACTACACTGAAGCTTTCTTT
-	-	TRBV5-4	TRBJ2-1	CASSLDKYSEQFF	TGTGCCAGCAGCTTGGATAAATACAGTGAGCAGTTCTTC
-	-	TRBV6-1	TRBJ1-1	CASSEALQGRRNTEAFF	TGTGCCAGCAGTGAAGCGCTCCAGGGTCGGAGGAACACTGAAGCTTTCTTT
TRBD1	-	TRBV7-9	TRBJ1-3	CASSAGQGALSGNTIYF	TGTGCCAGCAGCGCTGGACAGGGGGCTCTCTCTGGAAACACCATATATTTT
TRBD1	-	TRBV7-9	TRBJ2-5	CASSLRTGSQETQYF	TGTGCCAGCAGCCTAAGGACAGGAAGCCAAGAGACCCAGTACTTC
TRBD1	-	TRBV27	TRBJ1-4	CASSLVGQGATNEKLFF	TGTGCCAGCAGTTTGGTGGGACAGGGGGCAACTAATGAAAAACTGTTTTTT
-	-	TRBV7-2	TRBJ1-1	CASSESTGVAGF	TGTGCCAGCAGCGAATCGACGGGGGTAGCGGGCTTT
TRBD1	-	TRBV19	TRBJ1-5	CASSMDRGNNQPQHF	TGTGCCAGTAGTATGGACAGGGGAAACAATCAGCCCCAGCATTTT
-	-	TRBV5-1	TRBJ1-4	CASSPGRAIGEKLFF	TGCGCCAGCAGCCCCGGGCGGGCTATCGGGGAAAAACTGTTTTTT
TRBD2	few	TRBV18	TRBJ2-3	CASSPLAGSTDTQYF	TGTGCCAGCTCACCACTAGCGGGAAGCACAGATACGCAGTATTTT
-	-	TRBV6-1	TRBJ1-6	CASSDQGPNSPLHF	TGTGCCAGCAGTGACCAGGGGCCGAATTCACCCCTCCACTTT
-	-	TRBV2	TRBJ2-3	CASSDSTVTQYF	TGTGCCAGCAGCGATAGCACGGTTACGCAGTATTTT
TRBD2	-	TRBV5-6	TRBJ2-7	CASSLDLAGPPSYEQYF	TGTGCCAGCAGCTTGGACCTAGCGGGGCCTCCCTCCTACGAGCAGTACTTC
-	-	TRBV6-1	TRBJ1-1	CASKKTDINTEAFF	TGTGCCAGCAAAAAGACAGATATAAACACTGAAGCTTTCTTT
TRBD2	few	TRBV6-5	TRBJ2-3	CASSYSGGSGADTQYF	TGTGCCAGCAGTTACTCGGGCGGGAGCGGGGCAGATACGCAGTATTTT
-	once	TRBV9	TRBJ2-7	CASSPDPTGTYEQYF	TGTGCCAGCAGCCCCGACCCTACAGGGACCTACGAGCAGTACTTC
TRBD1	-	TRBV5-4	TRBJ2-7	CASSLDRDRPPGGYF	TGTGCCAGCAGCTTGGACCGGGACAGGCCCCCCGGAGGGTACTTC
-	-	TRBV5-6	TRBJ2-1	CARSVRVDSYNEQFF	TGTGCCCGCAGCGTTAGAGTCGACTCCTACAATGAGCAGTTCTTC
TRBD2	few	TRBV10-3	TRBJ2-7	CATLFERGRPEQYF	TGTGCCACCCTCTTTGAGCGGGGCCGTCCGGAGCAGTACTTC
-	-	TRBV7-3	TRBJ1-5	CASSSDRDQPQHF	TGTGCCAGCAGCTCGGACAGAGATCAGCCCCAGCATTTT
TRBD1	-	TRBV7-6	TRBJ2-5	CASSPTGAYPETQYF	TGTGCCAGCAGCCCCACAGGGGCTTATCCCGAGACCCAGTACTTC
-	-	TRBV28	TRBJ1-1	CASSLDRWNTEAFF	TGTGCCAGCAGTTTAGATCGGTGGAACACTGAAGCTTTCTTT
-	few	TRBV2	TRBJ2-2	CASRLLQGPGELFF	TGTGCCAGCAGACTCCTACAGGGCCCCGGGGAGCTGTTTTTT
TRBD2	few	TRBV11-2	TRBJ2-7	CASSLSGLAVYEQYF	TGTGCCAGCAGCTTAAGTGGACTAGCGGTTTACGAGCAGTACTTC
TRBD1	-	TRBV5-3	TRBJ2-1	CARSWQGAKFGNEQFF	TGTGCCAGAAGCTGGCAGGGGGCAAAGTTTGGCAATGAGCAGTTCTTC
-	few	TRBV4-3	TRBJ1-3	CASSPQDGGTGNTIYF	TGCGCCAGCAGCCCCCAGGACGGAGGGACTGGAAACACCATATATTTT
TRBD1	-	TRBV7-8	TRBJ1-1	CASSFGQARAFF	TGTGCCAGCAGCTTCGGACAGGCAAGAGCTTTCTTT
TRBD1	-	TRBV5-1	TRBJ1-4	CASSGRGQATNEKLFF	TGCGCCAGCAGCGGCAGGGGGCAAGCAACTAATGAAAAACTGTTTTTT
-	-	TRBV9	TRBJ2-7	CASSPGVLYEQYF	TGTGCCAGCAGCCCGGGGGTACTATACGAGCAGTACTTC
TRBD1	few	TRBV28	TRBJ1-6	CASSFAGTGDSPLHF	TGTGCCAGCAGTTTCGCCGGGACAGGGGATTCACCCCTCCACTTT
-	few	TRBV7-2	TRBJ1-1	CASSLLGLANTEAFF	TGTGCCAGCAGCTTGCTCGGACTAGCAAACACTGAAGCTTTCTTT
-	few	TRBV2	TRBJ1-3	CASSVESGNTIYF	TGTGCCAGCAGTGTTGAGTCTGGAAACACCATATATTTT
TRBD1	once	TRBV28	TRBJ1-6	CASSWAGGSYNSPLHF	TGTGCCAGCAGCTGGGCAGGGGGCTCCTATAATTCACCCCTCCACTTT
-	-	TRBV10-3	TRBJ1-3	CAISDTASGNTIYF	TGTGCCATCAGTGACACAGCCTCTGGAAACACCATATATTTT